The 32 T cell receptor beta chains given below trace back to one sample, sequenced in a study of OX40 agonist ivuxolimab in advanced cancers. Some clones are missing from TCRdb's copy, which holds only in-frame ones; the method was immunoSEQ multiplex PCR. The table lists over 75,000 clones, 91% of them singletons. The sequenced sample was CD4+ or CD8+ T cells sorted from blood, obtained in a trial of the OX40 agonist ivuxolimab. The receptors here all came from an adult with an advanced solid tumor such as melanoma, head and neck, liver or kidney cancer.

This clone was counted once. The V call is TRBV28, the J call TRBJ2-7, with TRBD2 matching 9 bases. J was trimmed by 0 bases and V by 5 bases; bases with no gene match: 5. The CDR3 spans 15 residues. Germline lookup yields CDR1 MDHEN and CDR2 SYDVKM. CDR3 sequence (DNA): TGTGCCAGCAGTCTAAGCGGGAGGAGCTCCTACGAGCAGTACTTC. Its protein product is CASSLSGRSSYEQYF. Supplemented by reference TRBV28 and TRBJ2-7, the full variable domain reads DVKVTQSSRYLVKRTGEKVFLECVQDMDHENMFWYRQDPGLGLRLIYFSYDVKMKEKGDIPEGYSVSREKKERFSLILESASTNQTSMYLCASSLSGRSSYEQYFGPGTRLTVT.

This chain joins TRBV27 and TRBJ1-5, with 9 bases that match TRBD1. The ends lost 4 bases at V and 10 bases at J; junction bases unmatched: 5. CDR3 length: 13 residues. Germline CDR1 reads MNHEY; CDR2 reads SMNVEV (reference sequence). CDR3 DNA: TGTGCCAGCAGTTGGGACAGGGCAGGCCCCCAGCATTTT. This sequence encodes CASSWDRAGPQHF.

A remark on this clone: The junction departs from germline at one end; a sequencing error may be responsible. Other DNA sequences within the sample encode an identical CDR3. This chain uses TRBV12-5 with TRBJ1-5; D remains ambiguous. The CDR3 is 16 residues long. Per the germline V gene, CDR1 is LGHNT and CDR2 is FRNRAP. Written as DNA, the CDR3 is TGCGCTAGTGGTTTGGTAGTTTTCGGTAGCAATCAGCCCCAGCATTTT. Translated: CASGLVVFGSNQPQHF.

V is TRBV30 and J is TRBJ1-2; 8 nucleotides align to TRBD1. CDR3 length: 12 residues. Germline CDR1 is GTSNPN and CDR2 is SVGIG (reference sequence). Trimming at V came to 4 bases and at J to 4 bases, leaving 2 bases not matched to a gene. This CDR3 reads CAWIQGAYGYTF. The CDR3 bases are TGTGCCTGGATTCAGGGGGCCTATGGCTACACCTTC.

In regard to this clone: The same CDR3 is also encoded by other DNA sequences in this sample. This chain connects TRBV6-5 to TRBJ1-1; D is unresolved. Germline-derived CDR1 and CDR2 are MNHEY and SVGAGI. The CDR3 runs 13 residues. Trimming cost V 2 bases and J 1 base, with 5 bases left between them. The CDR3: CASSYNRNTEAFF. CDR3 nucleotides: TGTGCCAGCAGTTACAACAGGAACACTGAAGCTTTCTTT.

The CDR3 is CASSRSSYEQYF. Written as DNA, the CDR3 is TGTGCCAGCAGCCGAAGCTCCTACGAGCAGTACTTC. The J gene is TRBJ2-7, the V gene TRBV7-8; unclear D gene. Trimming removed 5 bases from V and 0 bases from J, with 5 bases in between. Germline CDR1 SGHVS, CDR2 FQNEAQ. The CDR3 length is 12 residues.

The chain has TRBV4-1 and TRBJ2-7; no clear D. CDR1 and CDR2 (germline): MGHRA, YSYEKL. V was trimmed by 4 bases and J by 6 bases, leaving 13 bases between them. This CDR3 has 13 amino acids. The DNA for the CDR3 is TGCGCCAGCAGCCCTCCAGGATGGGTCGAGCAGTACTTC. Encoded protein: CASSPPGWVEQYF.

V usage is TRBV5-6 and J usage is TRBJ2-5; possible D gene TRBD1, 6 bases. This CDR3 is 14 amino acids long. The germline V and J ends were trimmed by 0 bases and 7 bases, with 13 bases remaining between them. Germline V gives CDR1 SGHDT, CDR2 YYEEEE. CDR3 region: CASSLAIGGGTQYF. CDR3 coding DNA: TGTGCCAGCAGCTTGGCCATAGGGGGTGGGACCCAGTACTTC. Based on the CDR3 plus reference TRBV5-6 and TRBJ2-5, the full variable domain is DAGVTQSPTHLIKTRGQQVTLRCSPKSGHDTVSWYQQALGQGPQFIFQYYEEEERQRGNFPDRFSGHQFPNYSSELNVNALLLGDSALYLCASSLAIGGGTQYFGPGTRLLVL.

In DNA, the CDR3 is TGTGCCAGCAGCTTGGGGGTTTGGGGGCTGAGTATGGATGGCTACACCTTC. It is translated as CASSLGVWGLSMDGYTF. This rearrangement joins TRBV5-6 to TRBJ1-2, with D possibly matching TRBD1 (6 bases). The V end lost 0 bases, the J end lost 6 bases, and 21 bases lay between the germline ends. The germline V gene has CDR1 SGHDT and CDR2 YYEEEE. This CDR3 comprises 17 residues.

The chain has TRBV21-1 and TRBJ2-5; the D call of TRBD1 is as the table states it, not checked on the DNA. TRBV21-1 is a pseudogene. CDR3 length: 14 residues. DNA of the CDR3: TGTGCCAGCGTCCAACAGGGGGCGCCGGTGACCCAGTACTTC. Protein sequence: CASVQQGAPVTQYF.

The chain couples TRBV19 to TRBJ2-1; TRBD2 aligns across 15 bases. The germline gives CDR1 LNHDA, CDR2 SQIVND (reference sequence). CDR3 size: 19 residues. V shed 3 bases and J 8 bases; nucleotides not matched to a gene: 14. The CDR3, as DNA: TGTGCCAGTAGTATGCCCTGGACTAGCGGGAGGGCCATTGGAGATGAGCAGTTCTTC. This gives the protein CASSMPWTSGRAIGDEQFF.

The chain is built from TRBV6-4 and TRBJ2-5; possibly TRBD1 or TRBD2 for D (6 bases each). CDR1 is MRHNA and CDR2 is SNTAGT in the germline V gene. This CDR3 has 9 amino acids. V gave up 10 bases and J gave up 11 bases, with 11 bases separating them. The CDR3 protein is CATEGEQYF. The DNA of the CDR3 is TGTGCCACGGAGGGGGAGCAGTACTTC.

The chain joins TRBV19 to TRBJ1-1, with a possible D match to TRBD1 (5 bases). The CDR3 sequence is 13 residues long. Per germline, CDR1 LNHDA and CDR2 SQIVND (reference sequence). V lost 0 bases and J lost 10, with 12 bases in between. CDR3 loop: CASSIDEGEGAFF. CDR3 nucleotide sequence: TGTGCCAGTAGTATAGACGAAGGGGAAGGAGCTTTCTTT.

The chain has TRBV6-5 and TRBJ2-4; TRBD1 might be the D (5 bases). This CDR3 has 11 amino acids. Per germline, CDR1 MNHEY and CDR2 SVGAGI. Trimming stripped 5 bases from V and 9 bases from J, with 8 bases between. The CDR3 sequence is CASSRGSIQYF. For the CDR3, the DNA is TGTGCCAGCAGTAGGGGCAGCATTCAGTACTTC.

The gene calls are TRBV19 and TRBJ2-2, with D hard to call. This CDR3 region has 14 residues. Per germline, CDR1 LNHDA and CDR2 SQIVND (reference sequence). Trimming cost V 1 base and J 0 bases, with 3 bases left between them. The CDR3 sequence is CASSIATNTGELFF. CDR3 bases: TGTGCCAGTAGTATAGCGACGAACACCGGGGAGCTGTTTTTT.

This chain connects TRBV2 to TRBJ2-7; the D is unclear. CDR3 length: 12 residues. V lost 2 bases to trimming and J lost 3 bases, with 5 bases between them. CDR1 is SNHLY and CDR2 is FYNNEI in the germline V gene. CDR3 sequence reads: CASSEWGYEQYF. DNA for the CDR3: TGTGCCAGCAGTGAATGGGGCTACGAGCAGTACTTC.

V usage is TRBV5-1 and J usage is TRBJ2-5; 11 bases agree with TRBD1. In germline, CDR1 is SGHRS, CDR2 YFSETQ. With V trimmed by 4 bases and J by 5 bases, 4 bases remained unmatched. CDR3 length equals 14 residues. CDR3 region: CASSPGTGGETQYF. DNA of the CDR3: TGCGCCAGCAGCCCAGGGACAGGGGGGGAGACCCAGTACTTC.

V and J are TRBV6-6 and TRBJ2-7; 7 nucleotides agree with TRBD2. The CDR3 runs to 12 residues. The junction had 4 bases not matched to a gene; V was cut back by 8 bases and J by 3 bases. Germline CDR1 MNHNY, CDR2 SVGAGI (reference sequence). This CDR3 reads CASGRDYYEQYF. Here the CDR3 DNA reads TGTGCCAGCGGGAGGGACTACTACGAGCAGTACTTC.

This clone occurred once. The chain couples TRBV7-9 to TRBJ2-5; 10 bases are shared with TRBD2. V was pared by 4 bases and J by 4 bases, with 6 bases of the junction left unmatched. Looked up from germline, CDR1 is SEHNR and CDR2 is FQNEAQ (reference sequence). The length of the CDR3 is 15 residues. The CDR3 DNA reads TGTGCCAGCAGCTCCCGCGAGCGGGAGGGAGAGACCCAGTACTTC. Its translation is CASSSREREGETQYF.

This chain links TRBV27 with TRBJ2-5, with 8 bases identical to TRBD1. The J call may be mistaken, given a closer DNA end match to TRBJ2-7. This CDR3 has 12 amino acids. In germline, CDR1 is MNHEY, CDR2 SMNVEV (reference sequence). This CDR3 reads CASSLGQGEQYF. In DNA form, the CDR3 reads TGTGCCAGCAGTTTAGGACAGGGCGAGCAGTACTTC.

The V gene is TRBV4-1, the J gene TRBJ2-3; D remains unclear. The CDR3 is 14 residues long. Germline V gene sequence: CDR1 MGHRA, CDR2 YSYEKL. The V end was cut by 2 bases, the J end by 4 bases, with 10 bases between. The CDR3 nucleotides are TGCGCCAGCAGCCAAATCAATAGCCCAGATACGCAGTATTTT. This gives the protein CASSQINSPDTQYF.

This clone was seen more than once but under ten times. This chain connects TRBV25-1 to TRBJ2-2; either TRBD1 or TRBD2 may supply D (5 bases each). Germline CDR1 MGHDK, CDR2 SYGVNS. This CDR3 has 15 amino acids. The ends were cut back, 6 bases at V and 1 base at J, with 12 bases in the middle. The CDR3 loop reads CASRRGDLNTGELFF. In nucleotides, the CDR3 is TGTGCCAGCAGACGGGGCGACTTGAACACCGGGGAGCTGTTTTTT.

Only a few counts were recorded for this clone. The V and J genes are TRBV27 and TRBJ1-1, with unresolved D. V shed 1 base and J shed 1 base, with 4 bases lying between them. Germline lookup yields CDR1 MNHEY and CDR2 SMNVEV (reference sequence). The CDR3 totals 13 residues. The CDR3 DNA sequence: TGTGCCAGCAGTTTATACCGGAACACTGAAGCTTTCTTT. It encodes CASSLYRNTEAFF.

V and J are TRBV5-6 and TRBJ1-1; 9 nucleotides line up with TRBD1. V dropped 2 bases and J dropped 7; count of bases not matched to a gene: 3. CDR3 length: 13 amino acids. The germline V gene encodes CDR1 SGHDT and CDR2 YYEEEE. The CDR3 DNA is TGTGCCAGCAGCTTCGGGACAGGGAGTGAAGCTTTCTTT. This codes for CASSFGTGSEAFF.

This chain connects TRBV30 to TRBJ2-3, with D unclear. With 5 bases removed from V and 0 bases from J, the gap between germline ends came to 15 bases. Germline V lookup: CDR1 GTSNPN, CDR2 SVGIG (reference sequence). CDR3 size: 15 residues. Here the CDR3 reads CAWGVAASSTDTQYF. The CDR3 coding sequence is TGTGCCTGGGGGGTTGCGGCGTCTAGCACAGATACGCAGTATTTT.

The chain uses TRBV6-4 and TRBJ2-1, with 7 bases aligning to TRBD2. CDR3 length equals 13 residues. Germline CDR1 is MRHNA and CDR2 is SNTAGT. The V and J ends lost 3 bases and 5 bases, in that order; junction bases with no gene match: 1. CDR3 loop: CASSERENNEQFF. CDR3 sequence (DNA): TGTGCCAGCAGTGAGCGGGAGAACAATGAGCAGTTCTTC.

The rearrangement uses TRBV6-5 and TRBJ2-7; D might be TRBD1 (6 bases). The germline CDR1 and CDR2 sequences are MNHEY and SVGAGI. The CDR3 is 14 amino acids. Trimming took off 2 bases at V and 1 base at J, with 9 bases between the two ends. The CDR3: CASSYNRESYEQYF. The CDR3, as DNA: TGTGCCAGCAGTTACAACAGGGAGTCCTACGAGCAGTACTTC.

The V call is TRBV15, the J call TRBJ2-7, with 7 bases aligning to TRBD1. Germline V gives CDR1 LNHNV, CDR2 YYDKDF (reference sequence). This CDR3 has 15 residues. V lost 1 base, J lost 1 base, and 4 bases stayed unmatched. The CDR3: CATSRVGGASYEQYF. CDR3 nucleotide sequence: TGTGCCACCAGCAGAGTAGGGGGCGCTTCCTACGAGCAGTACTTC.

CDR3 protein: CATTSGSTDTQYF. In DNA, the CDR3 is TGTGCCACCACTAGCGGCAGCACAGATACGCAGTATTTT. The chain has TRBV5-4 and TRBJ2-3; 8 positions match TRBD2. V was pared by 9 bases and J by 0 bases, with 3 bases of the junction left unmatched. This CDR3 region has 13 residues. Germline values: CDR1 SGHNT, CDR2 YYREEE (reference sequence).

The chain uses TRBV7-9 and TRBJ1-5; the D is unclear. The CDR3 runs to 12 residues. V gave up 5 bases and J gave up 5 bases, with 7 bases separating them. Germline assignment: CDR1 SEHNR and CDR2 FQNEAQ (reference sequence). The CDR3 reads CASSGPDQPQHF. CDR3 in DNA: TGTGCCAGCAGCGGACCGGATCAGCCCCAGCATTTT.

The DNA for the CDR3 is TGTGCCAGCAGCGCCCTAAGCACTGAAGCTTTCTTT. It translates to CASSALSTEAFF. The rearrangement joins TRBV27 to TRBJ1-1; the D is unclear. Germline-derived CDR1 and CDR2 are MNHEY and SMNVEV (reference sequence). Trimming shortened V by 6 bases and J by 4 bases, and 9 bases separated the two germline ends. This CDR3 contains 12 residues.

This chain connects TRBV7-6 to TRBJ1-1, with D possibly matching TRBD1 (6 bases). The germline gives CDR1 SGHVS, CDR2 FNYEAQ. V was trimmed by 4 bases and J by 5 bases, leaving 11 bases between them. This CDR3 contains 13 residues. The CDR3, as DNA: TGTGCCAGCAGCTCAACAGGGTGGACTGAAGCTTTCTTT. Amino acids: CASSSTGWTEAFF.